Listed here are 21 T cell receptor beta chains from one sample, sequenced in a study of OX40 agonist ivuxolimab in advanced cancers. Here immunoSEQ multiplex PCR was the method, and the copy in TCRdb shows in-frame clones only, minus some. The sample has about 62,000 clones, over 75% seen once. The material was CD4+ or CD8+ T cells sorted from blood, obtained in a trial of the OX40 agonist ivuxolimab. The receptor set was obtained from an adult with an advanced solid tumor such as melanoma, head and neck, liver or kidney cancer.

The J gene is TRBJ2-3, the V gene TRBV13; 9 bases map to TRBD2. Germline V gene lookup returns CDR1 PRHDT and CDR2 FYEKMQ (reference sequence). CDR3 length: 16 amino acids. V trimming: 0 bases; J trimming: 1 base; junction bases outside the gene matches: 2. CDR3 bases: TGTGCCAGCAGCTTAGGGGTAGCGGGAGGCACAGATACGCAGTATTTT. It codes for CASSLGVAGGTDTQYF.

The chain carries TRBV27 and TRBJ2-2; no clear D. Between the trimmed V and J ends, which lost 2 bases and 6 bases, there was a span of 13 bases. The V gene's germline CDR1 is MNHEY and CDR2 SMNVEV (reference sequence). The CDR3 is 15 residues long. The CDR3 here is CASSLKPDWAGELFF. Written as DNA, the CDR3 is TGTGCCAGCAGTTTAAAACCCGACTGGGCCGGGGAGCTGTTTTTT.

Points on this clone: One end of the junction varies from germline; a read error may be responsible. CDR3 nucleotide sequence: TGTGCCAGCGGTTTCGTAGGCAGGGGCCAAGAGACCCAGTACTTC. Its translation is CASGFVGRGQETQYF. The chain has TRBV28 and TRBJ2-5; D possibly corresponds to TRBD1 (6 bases). Germline CDR1 MDHEN, CDR2 SYDVKM. The CDR3 consists of 15 residues. Together with reference TRBV28 and TRBJ2-5, the CDR3 gives the full variable domain: DVKVTQSSRYLVKRTGEKVFLECVQDMDHENMFWYRQDPGLGLRLIYFSYDVKMKEKGDIPEGYSVSREKKERFSLILESASTNQTSMYLCASGFVGRGQETQYFGPGTRLLVL.

V usage is TRBV2 and J usage is TRBJ1-5, with no clear D. The CDR3 loop spans 16 amino acids. V dropped 6 bases and J dropped 4 bases, with 19 bases sitting between them. Germline values: CDR1 SNHLY, CDR2 FYNNEI. CDR3 sequence: CASSDRSGAVNQPQHF. The CDR3 DNA sequence: TGTGCCAGCAGCGATAGATCGGGAGCTGTTAATCAGCCCCAGCATTTT.

The CDR3 is CASSLDSDRSYTF. The CDR3 DNA is TGTGCCAGCAGCTTAGATTCGGACAGGTCCTACACCTTC. The chain carries TRBV11-2 and TRBJ1-2; 7 bases fit TRBD1. V was pared by 0 bases and J by 10 bases, with 5 bases of the junction left unmatched. CDR3 length: 13 amino acids. In germline, CDR1 is SGHAT, CDR2 FQNNGV. Full variable domain (outside the CDR3, taken from reference TRBV11-2 and TRBJ1-2): EAGVAQSPRYKIIEKRQSVAFWCNPISGHATLYWYQQILGQGPKLLIQFQNNGVVDDSQLPKDRFSAERLKGVDSTLKIQPAKLEDSAVYLCASSLDSDRSYTFGSGTRLTVV.

The chain employs TRBV25-1 and TRBJ1-4; perhaps TRBD1 as D (6 bases). This CDR3 has 14 residues. Germline V gene lookup returns CDR1 MGHDK and CDR2 SYGVNS. Trimming removed 7 bases from V and 7 bases from J, with 16 bases in between. In DNA form, the CDR3 reads TGTGCCAGCACCCCCGGGGGCGGGTTTGAAAAACTGTTTTTT. Translating it yields CASTPGGGFEKLFF.

This chain joins TRBV28 and TRBJ1-2; D might be TRBD1 (6 bases). CDR3 size: 14 residues. V lost 2 bases and J 8 bases, leaving 15 bases between the germline ends. Germline CDR1 reads MDHEN; CDR2 reads SYDVKM. As DNA, the CDR3 is TGTGCCAGCAGTTTAGGTGTTGGGGGGCTGGGCTACACCTTC. It yields the protein CASSLGVGGLGYTF.

V gene TRBV5-6 combines with J gene TRBJ1-1; TRBD1 is a possible D gene (5 bases). The CDR3 totals 14 residues. Trimming cost V 3 bases and J 6 bases, with 15 bases left between them. Germline V CDR1 and CDR2: SGHDT, YYEEEE. The CDR3 DNA is TGTGCCAGCAGCTGGGGACCTAGGGACCCTGAAGCTTTCTTT. Amino acid sequence: CASSWGPRDPEAFF.

This clone has a handful of counts. This sequence joins TRBV18 and TRBJ1-6; 7 bases line up with TRBD1. V lost 3 bases to trimming and J lost 7 bases; unmatched junction nucleotides: 6. The CDR3 has 15 amino acids. The V gene's germline CDR1 is KGHSH and CDR2 LQKENI. CDR3 coding DNA: TGTGCCAGCTCACCGCAGGGACAGTCAAATTCACCCCTCCACTTT. Translated, it gives CASSPQGQSNSPLHF.

This chain joins TRBV27 and TRBJ1-3; 7 bases are shared with TRBD1. V shed 6 bases and J 4 bases; nucleotides not matched to a gene: 6. The CDR3 spans 14 residues. CDR1 is MNHEY, CDR2 SMNVEV, per germline (reference sequence). The CDR3 nucleotides are TGTGCCAGCAGCTTTAGGGGGCCCGGAAACACCATATATTTT. Its translation is CASSFRGPGNTIYF.

The rearrangement uses TRBV7-9 and TRBJ2-1; 13 nucleotides line up with TRBD2. With V trimmed by 5 bases and J by 4 bases, 14 bases remained unmatched. This CDR3 comprises 19 residues. The germline gives CDR1 SEHNR, CDR2 FQNEAQ (reference sequence). CDR3 in amino acids: CASSPPSTSGRPMYNEQFF. The CDR3 region has the DNA TGTGCCAGCAGCCCGCCCTCGACTAGCGGGAGGCCAATGTACAATGAGCAGTTCTTC. Drawing the rest from reference TRBV7-9 and TRBJ2-1, the complete variable domain is DTGVSQNPRHKITKRGQNVTFRCDPISEHNRLYWYRQTLGQGPEFLTYFQNEAQLEKSRLLSDRFSAERPKGSFSTLEIQRTEQGDSAMYLCASSPPSTSGRPMYNEQFFGPGTRLTVL.

The chain carries TRBV2 and TRBJ1-4; D call uncertain. Germline CDR1 SNHLY, CDR2 FYNNEI. The V end lost 7 bases, the J end lost 5 bases, and 14 bases lay between the germline ends. The CDR3 covers 14 residues. This chain's CDR3 is CASTPGRFNEKLFF. Here the CDR3 DNA reads TGTGCCAGCACCCCCGGGCGGTTCAATGAAAAACTGTTTTTT. The entire variable domain, with the rest obtained from reference TRBV2 and TRBJ1-4, is as follows: EPEVTQTPSHQVTQMGQEVILRCVPISNHLYFYWYRQILGQKVEFLVSFYNNEISEKSEIFDDQFSVERPDGSNFTLKIRSTKLEDSAMYFCASTPGRFNEKLFFGSGTQLSVL.

The rearrangement joins TRBV5-6 to TRBJ2-1; D is possibly TRBD1 or TRBD2 (5 bases each). CDR1 is SGHDT, CDR2 YYEEEE, per germline. The length of the CDR3 is 15 residues. The germline V and J ends were trimmed by 2 bases and 3 bases, with 12 bases remaining between them. CDR3 DNA sequence: TGTGCCAGCAGCTTCAATGGGGGAAACTACAATGAGCAGTTCTTC. Encoded protein: CASSFNGGNYNEQFF.

V and J are TRBV28 and TRBJ2-7; TRBD2 matches 10 bases. CDR1 and CDR2 from the germline V gene are MDHEN and SYDVKM. CDR3 length: 15 amino acids. V gave up 4 bases and J gave up 3 bases; unmatched junction bases: 6. CDR3 loop: CASSWVLAGVYEQYF. In DNA form, the CDR3 reads TGTGCCAGCAGTTGGGTCCTAGCGGGGGTCTACGAGCAGTACTTC.

The chain is built from TRBV7-8 and TRBJ1-4, with D hard to call. V shed 0 bases and J shed 5 bases, with 25 bases lying between them. The CDR3 spans 20 residues. CDR1 and CDR2 from the germline V gene are SGHVS and FQNEAQ. As DNA, the CDR3 is TGTGCCAGCAGCTTAGCTAGGGTTTTAGAGTTCTTGGCCCCCAATGAAAAACTGTTTTTT. It encodes CASSLARVLEFLAPNEKLFF.

The chain joins TRBV27 to TRBJ2-3; 7 bases map to TRBD2. Germline V gene data show CDR1 as MNHEY and CDR2 as SMNVEV (reference sequence). CDR3 size: 15 residues. V shed 2 bases, J shed 3 bases, and the junction held 5 bases outside the gene matches. CDR3 in amino acids: CASSLEAGETDTQYF. The CDR3 DNA reads TGTGCCAGCAGTTTAGAGGCGGGAGAAACAGATACGCAGTATTTT.

The chain employs TRBV5-1 and TRBJ1-3; 8 bases line up with TRBD1. The CDR3 covers 17 residues. With V trimmed by 0 bases and J by 5 bases, 10 bases remained unmatched. The V gene's germline CDR1 is SGHRS and CDR2 YFSETQ. CDR3 in amino acids: CASSLVEGTGGRNTIYF. CDR3 DNA sequence: TGCGCCAGCAGCTTGGTAGAGGGGACAGGAGGCCGAAACACCATATATTTT.

V usage is TRBV7-9 and J usage is TRBJ1-2, with D perhaps matching TRBD1 (5 bases). CDR1 and CDR2 from the germline V gene are SEHNR and FQNEAQ (reference sequence). There are 16 residues in the CDR3. Trimming took 6 bases from V and 1 from J, leaving 18 bases between them. The CDR3: CASRTAEAGLNYGYTF. As DNA, the CDR3 is TGTGCCAGCAGAACAGCCGAGGCAGGGCTTAACTATGGCTACACCTTC.

This chain links TRBV30 with TRBJ1-2, with 7 nucleotides matching TRBD1. CDR1 GTSNPN and CDR2 SVGIG come from the germline V gene (reference sequence). The ends lost 0 bases at V and 4 bases at J; junction bases unmatched: 8. This CDR3 region has 15 residues. CDR3 sequence (DNA): TGTGCCTGGAGTGTAGGGGGCGCAATCCTCTATGGCTACACCTTC. Its protein product is CAWSVGGAILYGYTF.

The rearrangement links TRBV7-2 to TRBJ2-3; possible D gene TRBD2, 5 bases. V lost 4 bases, J lost 6 bases, and 8 bases lay in between. CDR1 SGHTA and CDR2 FQGNSA come from the germline V gene. This CDR3 has 12 residues. CDR3 sequence: CASSSSGDTQYF. For the CDR3, the DNA is TGTGCCAGCAGCTCTTCGGGGGATACGCAGTATTTT.

The gene calls are TRBV7-8 and TRBJ2-2, with TRBD1 matching over 7 bases. The CDR3 is 16 amino acids. CDR1 is SGHVS and CDR2 is FQNEAQ in the germline V gene. Trimming removed 4 bases from V and 3 bases from J; junction bases left unmatched: 8. This chain's CDR3 is CASSSRTGQYTGELFF. The CDR3 bases are TGTGCCAGCAGCTCGCGGACAGGACAATACACCGGGGAGCTGTTTTTT.